This T cell receptor (beta chain) was retrieved from a study of shared clonotypes between healthy human individuals. Only in-frame clones appear in the TCRdb table, and some are missing; sequencing was by immunoSEQ multiplex PCR. The table records over 2,000,000 clones, about 94% of them present only once. Trimming took 5 bases from V and 6 from J; bases not matched to a gene: 11. The germline CDR1 and CDR2 sequences are SGHNT and YENEEA. CDR3 length equals 15 residues. CD45RO-negative CD8 cells positively selected for CCR7 made up the naive population, which excluded terminally differentiated effector memory CD45RA+ cells. There were no recent acute infections or vaccinations among the donors, who were healthy HIV-negative adults.

Sequencing was done on a sample of naive CD8+ T cells from PBMCs. The receptor was isolated from a man aged 18 to 30 in good health. Some clones in this sample may be carry-over from other donors' samples. This chain links TRBV11-3 with TRBJ2-3; TRBD2 aligns across 7 bases. CDR3 residues: CASSTGLGFRDTQYF. The DNA of the CDR3 is TGTGCCAGCAGCACAGGACTAGGCTTTCGTGATACGCAGTATTTT.